The next 2 T cell receptor beta chains were all read from a single sample in a study of CD8 T cells in Susac syndrome. With random hexamers, 0.5 to 1 ug RNA was reverse transcribed. TCRdb processed the immunoSEQ multiplex PCR reads anew with MiXCR; each CDR3 protein has one entry. This sample has 100,000 to 150,000 distinct CDR3 sequences, with around 95% found just once. Material: CD4+ T cells from PBMCs. The receptors were gathered from a human donor in good health.

This rearrangement joins TRBV7-9 to TRBJ2-2, with a weak D call TRBD1 (6 bases). The V and J ends lost 2 bases and 4 bases respectively, with 11 bases between them. This CDR3 has 15 amino acids. Per the germline V gene, CDR1 is SEHNR and CDR2 is FQNEAQ (reference sequence). CDR3 amino acids: CASSLKGVGTGELFF. For the CDR3, the DNA is TGTGCCAGCAGCTTAAAGGGGGTCGGCACCGGGGAGCTGTTTTTT.

The rearrangement joins TRBV5-4 to TRBJ2-3; weak D call: TRBD2 (5 bases). This CDR3 region has 18 residues. Trimming took off 0 bases at V and 4 bases at J, with 21 bases between the two ends. Germline lookup yields CDR1 SGHNT and CDR2 YYREEE (reference sequence). The CDR3 here is CASSLGVPGRATADTQYF. The DNA of the CDR3 is TGTGCCAGCAGCTTGGGGGTACCGGGAAGGGCCACCGCAGATACGCAGTATTTT.